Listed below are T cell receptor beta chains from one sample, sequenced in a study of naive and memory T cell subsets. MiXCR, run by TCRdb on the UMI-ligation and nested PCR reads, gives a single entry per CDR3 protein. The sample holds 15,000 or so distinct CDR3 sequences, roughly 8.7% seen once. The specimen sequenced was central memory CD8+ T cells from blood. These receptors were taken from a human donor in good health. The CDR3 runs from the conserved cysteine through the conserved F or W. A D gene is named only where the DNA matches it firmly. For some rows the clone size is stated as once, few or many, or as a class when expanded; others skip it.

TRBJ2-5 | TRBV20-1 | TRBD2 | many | TGCAGTGCTAGAGTTGGGCTAGCGGGAGGGCCCGCAGAGACCCAGTACTTC | CSARVGLAGGPAETQYF
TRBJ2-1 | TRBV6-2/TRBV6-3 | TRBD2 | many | TGTGCCAGCAGTTACGCGGGAGGGCCAGTCGATGAGCAGTTCTTC | CASSYAGGPVDEQFF
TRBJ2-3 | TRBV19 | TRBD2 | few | TGTGCCAGTAGTATAGCGAGACTAGCGCCAGATGAACTTAGCACAGATACGCAGTATTTT | CASSIARLAPDELSTDTQYF
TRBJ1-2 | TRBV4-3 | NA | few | TGCGCCAGCAGCCAAGATACTGCGGTCGAGGGAGTCTATGGCTACACCTTC | CASSQDTAVEGVYGYTF
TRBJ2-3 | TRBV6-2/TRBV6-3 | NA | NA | TGTGCCAGCAGTCACACCCGCACAGATACGCAGTATTTT | CASSHTRTDTQYF
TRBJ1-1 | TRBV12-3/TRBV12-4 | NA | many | TGTGCCAGCGGCTGGGGGAAGGGGAACACTGAAGCTTTCTTT | CASGWGKGNTEAFF
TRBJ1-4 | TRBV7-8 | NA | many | TGTGCCAGCAGCTTAGTAACAGGCTCAGGAACTAATGAAAAACTGTTTTTT | CASSLVTGSGTNEKLFF
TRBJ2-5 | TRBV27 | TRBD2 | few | TGTGCCAGCAGTCAACTAGCGGGGAAAGAGACCCAGTACTTC | CASSQLAGKETQYF
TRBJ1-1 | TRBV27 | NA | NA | TGTGCCAGCTCCCCTGGCGTGGAGTATGAAGCTTTCTTT | CASSPGVEYEAFF
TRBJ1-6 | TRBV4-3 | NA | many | TGCGCCAGCAGCCCCCGGGACACCTATTCACCCCTCCACTTT | CASSPRDTYSPLHF
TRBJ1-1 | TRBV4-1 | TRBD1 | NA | TGCGCCAGCAGCCTGACAGGACAGGGGGCCCGCTGGCGGGCTTTCTTT | CASSLTGQGARWRAFF
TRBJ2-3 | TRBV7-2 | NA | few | TGTGCCAGCAGAAAGCCTGCAGATACGCAGTATTTT | CASRKPADTQYF
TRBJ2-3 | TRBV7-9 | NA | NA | TGTGCCAGCAGCTTCCCCGGAGGGCCCGGCGGAGATACGCAGTATTTT | CASSFPGGPGGDTQYF
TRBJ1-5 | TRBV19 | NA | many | TGTGCCAGTAGTATTTCGGGCCGCAATCAGCCCCAGCATTTT | CASSISGRNQPQHF
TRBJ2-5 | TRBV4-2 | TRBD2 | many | TGTGCCAGCAGCCACACTAGCGGTCGCGTCCAGTACTTC | CASSHTSGRVQYF
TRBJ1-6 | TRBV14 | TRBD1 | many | TGTGCCAGCAGCCAGGGGACAGCTTGGAGCTCCTATAATTCACCCCTCCACTTT | CASSQGTAWSSYNSPLHF
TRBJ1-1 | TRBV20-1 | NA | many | TGCAGTGCTATTCCGGGGAACACTGAAGCTTTCTTT | CSAIPGNTEAFF
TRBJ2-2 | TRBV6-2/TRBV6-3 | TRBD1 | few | TGTGCCAGCAGTCGAGGACAGGAGGCCGGGGAGCTGTTTTTT | CASSRGQEAGELFF
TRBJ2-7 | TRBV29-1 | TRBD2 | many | TGCAGCGTTGGGGGGGGGACCCCCTCCTACGAGCAGTACTTC | CSVGGGTPSYEQYF
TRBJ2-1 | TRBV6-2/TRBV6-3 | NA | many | TGTGCCGCCGGAGGCAGCTCCTACAATGAGCAGTTCTTC | CAAGGSSYNEQFF
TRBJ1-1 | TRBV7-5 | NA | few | NA | CISVSPIYPGGNTEAFF
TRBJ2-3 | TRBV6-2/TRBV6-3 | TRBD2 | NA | TGTGCCAGCAGCCTAACGGGCGGGAGTCTTGGTAATACGCAGTATTTT | CASSLTGGSLGNTQYF
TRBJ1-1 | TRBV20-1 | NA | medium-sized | TGCAGTGCTAGAGAACCTGACAGGAACACTGAAGCTTTCTTT | CSAREPDRNTEAFF